Listed here are 30 T cell receptor beta chains from one sample, sequenced in a study of tissue T cells after allogeneic stem cell transplantation. Time point indicated: mouse harvest day 7 after allogeneic transplant. Each mouse received 10^7 T-cell-depleted marrow cells plus 10^6 splenic CD5+ T cells by tail vein. Libraries were prepared by immunoSEQ multiplex PCR; TCRdb keeps only in-frame clonotypes and omits some of them. The data contain more than 4,000 clones, 45% to 55% of them seen just once; the ten biggest clones take up 8% to 8.5%. The sequenced material came from lymph node tissue. The receptors derive from a female BALB/c mouse given C57BL/6 T cells with graft-versus-host disease after an allogeneic hematopoietic cell transplant.

On this clone itself: A single base separates this from a much larger clone, so it may be a read error. Gene names and germline refer to mouse. The CDR3 extends 1 residue past the end of the read, so its final part is completed from the germline J gene. Other DNA sequences of this sample code for an identical CDR3. The rearrangement links TRBV23 to TRBJ2-7; TRBD2 is the table's D call, not checked against the DNA. The CDR3 has 13 amino acids. CDR1 is KGHTA and CDR2 is FQNQQP in the germline V gene. This CDR3 reads CSSATGGRDEQYF. The covered CDR3 bases are TGCTCCAGCGCGACTGGGGGCAGGGATGAACAGTAC.

This clone was picked up a small number of times. Mouse gene names and germline throughout. The read comes to an end 1 residue before the CDR3 does, leaving the germline J gene to fill in the end. The chain uses TRBV3 and TRBJ1-2, with 7 bases aligning to TRBD1. Germline V gene sequence: CDR1 SNHLY, CDR2 FYNGKV (reference sequence). The CDR3 spans 14 residues. Germline trimming cut 3 bases from V and 0 bases from J; bases unmatched to any gene: 1. CDR3 amino acids: CASSLTGTNSDYTF. CDR3 DNA, as far as it was read: TGTGCCAGCAGCTTGACAGGGACAAACTCCGACTACACC.

Points on this clone: The germline and genes are mouse ones. The CDR3 goes on 1 residue after the read ends, and that part is filled in from the germline J gene. The chain recombines TRBV5 with TRBJ1-1; D unclear. Germline V gene data show CDR1 as LGHNA and CDR2 as YNLKQL (reference sequence). V was trimmed by 0 bases and J by 1 base, leaving 6 bases between them. This CDR3 region has 14 residues. CDR3 bases read: TGTGCCAGCAGCCAAGAAGGGCGGAACACAGAAGTCTTC. The encoded protein is CASSQEGRNTEVF. The full CDR3 reads CASSQEGRNTEVFF.

Details on this clone: All gene names here are mouse names. The CDR3 DNA, read in part, is TGTGCCAGCAGCTTCAGGGAGGGAGGAAATACGCTCTAT. It codes for CASSFREGGNTLY. The complete CDR3 sequence is CASSFREGGNTLYF. The V gene is TRBV3, the J gene TRBJ1-3, with D perhaps TRBD1 (5 bases). The read falls 1 residue short of the CDR3 end, and the missing part is taken from the germline J gene. The CDR3 contains 14 residues. The germline gives CDR1 SNHLY, CDR2 FYNGKV (reference sequence). V was cut by 3 bases and J by 4 bases, with 10 bases left in between.

This clone occurred once. The genes are named according to mouse. The missing CDR3 end, 1 residue past where the read stops, is filled in from the germline J gene. V gene TRBV3 combines with J gene TRBJ2-4; the D is unclear. CDR3 size: 14 residues. The germline V gene has CDR1 SNHLY and CDR2 FYNGKV (reference sequence). V lost 2 bases and J lost 0, with 6 bases in between. The CDR3: CASSLSSSQNTLYF. The covered CDR3 bases are TGTGCCAGCAGCTTATCTAGCAGTCAAAACACCTTGTAC.

This clone has a handful of counts. Genes and germline come from the mouse. The read finishes 1 residue shy of the CDR3 end, and the germline J gene is used to complete it. The chain employs TRBV19 and TRBJ2-7; possibly TRBD1 or TRBD2 for D (9 bases each). CDR3 length: 17 residues. V was cut by 5 bases and J by 4 bases, with 25 bases left in between. Germline CDR1 is FNHDT and CDR2 is SITEND (reference sequence). Partial CDR3 DNA: TGTGCCAGCAGCCCCTACAGGGGGCGCTGGGGGGGTTATGAACAGTAC. It yields the protein CASSPYRGRWGGYEQY. The whole CDR3 is CASSPYRGRWGGYEQYF.

This clone was detected a few times. Each gene name is a mouse one. The read ends 1 residue before the CDR3 terminus; that terminus is restored from the germline J gene. The chain carries TRBV5 and TRBJ2-5, with D possibly TRBD2 on 5 matching bases. Trimming took off 4 bases at V and 2 bases at J, with 7 bases between the two ends. CDR3 size: 13 residues. CDR1 is LGHNA and CDR2 is YNLKQL in the germline V gene (reference sequence). The part of the CDR3 DNA that was read is TGTGCCAGCAGCCCCACTGGCCAAGACACCCAGTAC. Protein product: CASSPTGQDTQY. The CDR3 in its entirety is CASSPTGQDTQYF.

This clone was seen once. The germline and genes are mouse ones. Read data end 1 residue before the CDR3 end; the end is taken from the germline J gene. J is TRBJ2-4 and V is TRBV31; TRBD2 might be the D (7 bases). The CDR3 runs to 14 residues. Germline V lookup: CDR1 GKSSPN, CDR2 SITVG. V was cut by 1 base and J by 0 bases, with 8 bases left in between. CDR3 sequence reads: CAWSRGASQNTLYF. The CDR3 DNA, read in part, is TGTGCCTGGAGTCGGGGGGCTAGTCAAAACACCTTGTAC.

Remarks on this clone: Gene names are the mouse ones. Read data end 1 residue before the CDR3 end; the end is taken from the germline J gene. The chain uses TRBV26 and TRBJ2-7; 14 nucleotides agree with TRBD2. The CDR3 contains 14 residues. Germline trimming cut 6 bases from V and 7 bases from J; bases unmatched to any gene: 5. Germline CDR1 KGHPV, CDR2 FQNQEV (reference sequence). CDR3 DNA, as far as it was read: TGTGCCAGCAGCTCGGGACTGGGGGGGCGGGAACAGTAC. Translation: CASSSGLGGREQY. The CDR3 as a whole reads CASSSGLGGREQYF. The full variable domain, with the rest looked up from reference TRBV26 and TRBJ2-7, is NSKVIQTPRYLVKGQGQKAKMRCIPEKGHPVVFWYQQNKNNEFKFLINFQNQEVLQQIDMTEKRFSAECPSNSPCSLEIQSSEAGDSALYLCASSSGLGGREQYFGPGTRLTVL.

A remark on this clone: Genes here carry mouse names. The CDR3 extends 1 residue past the end of the read, so its final part is completed from the germline J gene. The chain carries TRBV2 and TRBJ2-7, with D possibly being TRBD2 (6 bases). Germline V gene sequence: CDR1 LGHNA, CDR2 YSYQKL. The CDR3 runs to 14 residues. The V gene lost 0 bases and the J gene lost 2 bases, with 8 bases spanning the gap. Incomplete CDR3 DNA: TGTGCCAGCAGCCAAGACGCTGGGGCCTATGAACAGTAC. This gives the protein CASSQDAGAYEQY. The whole CDR3 reads CASSQDAGAYEQYF.

A word on this clone: Germline and junction disagree at one end, which may indicate a read error. Mouse germline and gene names are used. The CDR3 is cut off 1 residue early in the read; its end comes from the germline J gene. The rearrangement uses TRBV4 and TRBJ2-1; 7 bases are shared with TRBD2. Per germline, CDR1 LGHDT and CDR2 YNNKQL (reference sequence). The CDR3 has 14 residues. Partial CDR3 DNA: TGTGCCACCAGCTTACTGGGGAACTATGCTGAGCAGTTC. Protein: CATSLLGNYAEQF. The full CDR3 reads CATSLLGNYAEQFF.

A word on this clone: Gene and germline names: mouse. Read coverage stops 1 residue before the CDR3 terminus; the germline J gene supplies the remainder. The V gene is TRBV5, the J gene TRBJ1-4; D may be TRBD1 (6 bases). The CDR3 is 16 amino acids. Germline assignment: CDR1 LGHNA and CDR2 YNLKQL (reference sequence). Trimming left V 0 bases short and J 4 bases short, with 12 bases between. The CDR3 sequence is CASSQDGGTNNERLFF. The part of the CDR3 DNA that was read is TGTGCCAGCAGCCAAGATGGTGGGACAAACAACGAAAGATTATTT.

For this clone: The listed genes are named as in mouse. Read data end 1 residue before the CDR3 end; the end is taken from the germline J gene. V gene TRBV3 combines with J gene TRBJ2-4; D unresolved. The germline V gene has CDR1 SNHLY and CDR2 FYNGKV (reference sequence). The CDR3 contains 13 residues. V gave up 1 base and J gave up 8 bases, with 10 bases separating them. CDR3 region: CASSLVGKITLYF. The covered CDR3 bases are TGTGCCAGCAGCTTAGTAGGAAAGATCACCTTGTAC. The whole variable domain, filled in from reference TRBV3 and TRBJ2-4, reads GPKVLQIPSHQIIDMGQMVTLNCDPVSNHLYFYWYKQILGQQMEFLVNFYNGKVMEKSKLFKDQFSVERPDGSYFTLKIQPTALEDSAVYFCASSLVGKITLYFGAGTRLSVL.

This clone was picked up a small number of times. Mouse gene names and germline throughout. The missing CDR3 end, 1 residue past where the read stops, is filled in from the germline J gene. V and J are TRBV16 and TRBJ1-3; D remains unclear. The V gene's germline CDR1 is SGHSA and CDR2 FRNQAP. Trimming shortened V by 6 bases and J by 0 bases, and 9 bases separated the two germline ends. This CDR3 region has 14 residues. CDR3 bases read: TGTGCAAGCAGGGGAGAATATTCTGGAAATACGCTCTAT. This gives the protein CASRGEYSGNTLY. The complete CDR3 reads CASRGEYSGNTLYF.

A note on this clone: Gene and germline names: mouse. The read comes to an end 1 residue before the CDR3 does, leaving the germline J gene to fill in the end. This chain uses TRBV13-3 with TRBJ2-7; D call uncertain. The ends were cut back, 1 base at V and 3 bases at J, with 5 bases in the middle. CDR1 and CDR2 from the germline V gene are NNHDY and SYVADS. The CDR3 sequence is 12 residues long. Partial CDR3 DNA: TGTGCCAGCAGTGATCAGAACTATGAACAGTAC. Translation gives CASSDQNYEQY. The complete CDR3 reads CASSDQNYEQYF.

For this clone: Here the gene names and germline are mouse. The sequence runs out 1 residue before the end of the CDR3; the remainder is reconstructed from the germline J gene. V and J are TRBV1 and TRBJ1-1; D gene uncertain. Germline CDR1 and CDR2: NSQYPW and LRSPGD (reference sequence). This CDR3 is built from 13 residues. V lost 1 base and J 3 bases, leaving 6 bases between the germline ends. CDR3 sequence: CTCSAGWDTEVFF. The DNA read from the CDR3 is TGCACCTGCAGTGCAGGGTGGGACACAGAAGTCTTC.

In its sample, this clone is large. Gene names and germline refer to mouse. Here the CDR3 reads CASSMPSLEQYF. CDR3 DNA (partial): TGTGCCAGCAGTATGCCCAGCCTTGAACAGTAC. The chain uses TRBV19 and TRBJ2-7; D remains unclear. The read terminates 1 residue ahead of where the CDR3 ends, so the germline J gene completes it. Germline V lookup: CDR1 FNHDT, CDR2 SITEND (reference sequence). The CDR3 contains 12 residues. Trimming took off 2 bases at V and 6 bases at J, with 9 bases between the two ends. Full variable domain (remainder filled in from reference TRBV19 and TRBJ2-7): GGIITQTPKFLIGQEGQKLTLKCQQNFNHDTMYWYRQDSGKGLRLIYYSITENDLQKGDLSEGYDASREKKSSFSLTVTSAQKNEMAVFLCASSMPSLEQYFGPGTRLTVL.

This clone was seen more than once but under ten times. Gene and germline names: mouse. From the germline J gene comes the end of the CDR3, since the read stops 1 residue before it. The J gene is TRBJ2-7, the V gene TRBV26; D gene uncertain. The CDR3 sequence is 14 residues long. Germline V gene sequence: CDR1 KGHPV, CDR2 FQNQEV (reference sequence). V lost 3 bases, J lost 0 bases, and 9 bases lay in between. The covered CDR3 bases are TGTGCCAGCAGTCTCGGCACGAGCTCCTATGAACAGTAC. Its protein is CASSLGTSSYEQY. The whole CDR3 protein reads CASSLGTSSYEQYF.

Turning to this clone: The gene symbols are mouse symbols. The read stops 1 residue short of the end of the CDR3; the missing end is completed from the germline J gene. The chain uses TRBV3 and TRBJ1-1; TRBD1 is a possible D gene (5 bases). With 2 bases removed from V and 1 base from J, the gap between germline ends came to 5 bases. CDR3 length: 13 amino acids. Germline assignment: CDR1 SNHLY and CDR2 FYNGKV (reference sequence). CDR3 bases read: TGTGCCAGCAGCTTACAGGGAAACACAGAAGTCTTC. This gives the protein CASSLQGNTEVF. From start to end, the CDR3 is CASSLQGNTEVFF.

In this sample, this clone turned up a few times. The genes are named according to mouse. The read ends 1 residue shy of where the CDR3 ends; the end is completed using the germline J gene. The chain is built from TRBV13-1 and TRBJ2-4; D gene uncertain. Deletions cut 3 bases from V and 5 bases from J, with 7 bases between. Germline assignment: CDR1 NSHNY and CDR2 SYGAGN. CDR3 size: 12 residues. The part of the CDR3 DNA that was read is TGTGCCAGCAGTGGGGGTTCAAACACCTTGTAC. Translation: CASSGGSNTLY. In full, the CDR3 reads CASSGGSNTLYF.

As for this clone: The gene names here belong to mouse. Read sequence stops 1 residue before the CDR3 end, and the germline J gene provides the missing end. V and J are TRBV22 and TRBJ2-2; the table's D call TRBD2 went unverified against the DNA. TRBV22 is a pseudogene. There are 14 residues in the CDR3. The CDR3 is CASKLGGRTGQLYF. CDR3 bases read: TGTGCCAGCAAACTGGGGGGGCGGACCGGGCAGCTCTAC.

Of note for this clone: Germline and genes: mouse. The observed sequence ends 1 residue before the CDR3 terminus, with the missing tail filled in from the germline J gene. The gene calls are TRBV12-1 and TRBJ2-5; 12 bases are shared with TRBD2. V shed 4 bases, J shed 3 bases, and the junction held 4 bases outside the gene matches. This CDR3 region has 15 residues. Germline loops: CDR1 SGHSN, CDR2 HYEKVE. The CDR3 DNA, read in part, is TGTGCCAGCTCCCCGGACTGGGGGGGACAAGACACCCAGTAC. Amino acid sequence: CASSPDWGGQDTQY. The full CDR3 is CASSPDWGGQDTQYF.

Remarks on this clone: The germline and genes are mouse ones. The read terminates 1 residue ahead of where the CDR3 ends, so the germline J gene completes it. The rearrangement joins TRBV13-2 to TRBJ2-4; 10 nucleotides align to TRBD2. Germline CDR1 is NNHNN and CDR2 is SYGAGS (reference sequence). J lost 3 bases, V lost 4 bases, and 2 bases had no gene match. The CDR3 runs to 14 residues. This CDR3 is CASGLWGGQNTLYF. The sequenced part of the CDR3 DNA is TGTGCCAGCGGTCTCTGGGGGGGCCAAAACACCTTGTAC.

The table lists this clone with a few counts. All gene names here are mouse names. The sequenced fragment ends 1 residue before the CDR3 boundary, so the rest is inferred from the germline J gene. The genes are TRBV29 and TRBJ1-1; D is perhaps TRBD1 (6 bases). The CDR3 is 14 amino acids. V shed 0 bases and J shed 1 base, with 6 bases lying between them. Germline CDR1 reads MSHET; CDR2 reads SYDVDS. CDR3: CASSLSQGNTEVFF. The CDR3 DNA, read in part, is TGTGCTAGCAGTTTATCACAGGGGAACACAGAAGTCTTC.

Details on this clone: The gene names here belong to mouse. The sequence runs out 1 residue before the end of the CDR3; the remainder is reconstructed from the germline J gene. V usage is TRBV19 and J usage is TRBJ1-1; D may be TRBD1 (5 bases). The germline CDR1 and CDR2 sequences are FNHDT and SITEND (reference sequence). The CDR3 has 14 residues. V lost 5 bases and J 0 bases, leaving 11 bases between the germline ends. The CDR3 spells CASRNGHSNTEVFF. Partial CDR3 DNA: TGTGCCAGCAGAAACGGACATTCAAACACAGAAGTCTTC.

With respect to this clone: Genes here carry mouse names. The CDR3 is cut off 1 residue early in the read; its end comes from the germline J gene. The rearrangement uses TRBV26 and TRBJ2-5; D is perhaps TRBD1 or TRBD2 (6 bases each). The CDR3 is made up of 12 amino acids. V was cut by 2 bases and J by 7 bases, with 7 bases left in between. Germline-derived CDR1 and CDR2 are KGHPV and FQNQEV (reference sequence). CDR3 protein: CASSLGGYTQYF. CDR3 DNA, as far as it was read: TGTGCCAGCAGTCTGGGGGGCTACACCCAGTAC.

In this sample, this clone turned up a few times. The gene names given are mouse names. The covered CDR3 bases are TGTGCCAGCAGCCAGAACTCCGACTACACC. Its protein product is CASSQNSDYT. The full CDR3 sequence reads CASSQNSDYTF. The V call is TRBV2, the J call TRBJ1-2; D remains unclear. The read gets to within 1 residue of the CDR3 end, and the germline J gene fills in the rest. The CDR3 runs to 11 residues. CDR1 is LGHNA, CDR2 YSYQKL, per germline. Between the trimmed V and J ends, which lost 3 bases and 2 bases, there was a span of 1 base. Drawing the rest from reference TRBV2 and TRBJ1-2, the complete variable domain is DPKIIQKPKYLVAVTGSEKILICEQYLGHNAMYWYRQSAKKPLEFMFSYSYQKLMDNQTASSRFQPQSSKKNHLDLQITALKPDDSATYFCASSQNSDYTFGSGTRLLVI.

Comment on this clone: Germline and genes: mouse. The sequenced fragment ends 1 residue before the CDR3 boundary, so the rest is inferred from the germline J gene. J is TRBJ1-3 and V is TRBV3, with D tentatively TRBD1 (6 bases). Between the trimmed V and J ends, which lost 7 bases and 0 bases, there was a span of 10 bases. The CDR3 runs 14 residues. Looked up from germline, CDR1 is SNHLY and CDR2 is FYNGKV (reference sequence). The CDR3 spells CASTGQNSGNTLYF. The sequenced CDR3 bases are TGTGCCAGCACGGGACAAAATTCTGGAAATACGCTCTAT. Full variable domain (rest looked up from reference TRBV3 and TRBJ1-3): GPKVLQIPSHQIIDMGQMVTLNCDPVSNHLYFYWYKQILGQQMEFLVNFYNGKVMEKSKLFKDQFSVERPDGSYFTLKIQPTALEDSAVYFCASTGQNSGNTLYFGEGSRLIVV.

This clone appeared a few times. These gene names are mouse names. Coverage ceases 1 residue before the CDR3 finishes, and the germline J gene fills in the end. The chain has TRBV3 and TRBJ1-4; D unresolved. Germline loops: CDR1 SNHLY, CDR2 FYNGKV (reference sequence). The CDR3 length is 13 residues. The V gene lost 1 base and the J gene lost 4 bases, with 4 bases spanning the gap. The chain's CDR3 is CASSLDNNERLFF. CDR3 bases read: TGTGCCAGCAGCTTAGACAACAACGAAAGATTATTT.

With regard to this clone: The gene names given are mouse names. The part of the CDR3 DNA that was read is TGTGCAAGCGGGGGGGGCTCCAACGAAAGATTATTT. Translated: CASGGGSNERLF. The full CDR3 protein is CASGGGSNERLFF. The chain joins TRBV16 to TRBJ1-4; a weak D match, TRBD1 (6 bases). The read is 1 residue too short to cover the CDR3 end, so that end is filled in from the germline J gene. CDR1 and CDR2 (germline): SGHSA, FRNQAP. This CDR3 spans 13 amino acids. Trimming took 8 bases from V and 2 from J, leaving 9 bases between them.